This T cell receptor (beta chain) emerged from a study of graft-versus-host responses after intestinal transplantation. Across the whole study: Tacrolimus and steroids were given for around three years to all recipients after anti-thymocyte globulin induction.

Per the germline V gene, CDR1 is LNHDA and CDR2 is SQIVND (reference sequence). This CDR3 is 14 amino acids long. Germline trimming cut 7 bases from V and 6 bases from J; bases unmatched to any gene: 5. Notes on the study in general: In recipient marrow, GvH clones were found, and some appeared first in ileum or blood. Patients who carried graft-donor T cell macrochimerism also had high graft-versus-host to host-versus-graft clonal ratios in their allografts. An association linked early post-transplant HvG declines with peak circulating GvH clone levels.

The table came from immunoSEQ multiplex PCR; TCRdb's copy has only in-frame clones and leaves some out. The sample records approximately 12,000 clones, approximately 93% being singletons. Concerning this clone itself: Its antigen is still unknown.

The receptor's source is a human patient who received an intestinal transplant, so some T cells may come from the graft donor. The rearrangement uses TRBV19 and TRBJ2-1, with 11 nucleotides matching TRBD1. This specimen was PBMCs, taken 109 days after intestinal transplant. The CDR3 loop reads CASNRDRGGNEQFF. The DNA for the CDR3 is TGTGCCAGTAACCGGGACAGGGGGGGCAATGAGCAGTTCTTC.